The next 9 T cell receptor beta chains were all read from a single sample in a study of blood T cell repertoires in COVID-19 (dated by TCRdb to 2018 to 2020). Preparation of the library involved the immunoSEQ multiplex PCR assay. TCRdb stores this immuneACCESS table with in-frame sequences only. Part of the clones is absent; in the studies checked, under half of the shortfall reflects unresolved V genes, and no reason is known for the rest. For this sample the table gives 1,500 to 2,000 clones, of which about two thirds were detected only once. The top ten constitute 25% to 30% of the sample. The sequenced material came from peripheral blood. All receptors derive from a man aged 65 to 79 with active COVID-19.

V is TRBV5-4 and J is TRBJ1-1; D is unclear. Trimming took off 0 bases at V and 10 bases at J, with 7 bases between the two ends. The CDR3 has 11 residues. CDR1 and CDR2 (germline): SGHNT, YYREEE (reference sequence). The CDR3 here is CASSLGLRAFF. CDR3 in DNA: TGTGCCAGCAGCTTGGGACTAAGAGCTTTCTTT.

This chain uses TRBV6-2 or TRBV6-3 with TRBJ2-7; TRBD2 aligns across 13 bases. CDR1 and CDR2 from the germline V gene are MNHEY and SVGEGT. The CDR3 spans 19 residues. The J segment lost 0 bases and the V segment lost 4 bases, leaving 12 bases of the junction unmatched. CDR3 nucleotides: TGTGCCAGCAGTTCCCCGGGACTAGCGGGATATGGGAGCTCCTACGAGCAGTACTTC. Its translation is CASSSPGLAGYGSSYEQYF.

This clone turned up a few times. The CDR3 spells CASSYGLGGNYGYTF. CDR3 nucleotide sequence: TGTGCCAGCAGTTACGGGTTGGGGGGAAACTATGGCTACACCTTC. The rearrangement joins TRBV6-5 to TRBJ1-2, with D possibly matching TRBD1 (5 bases). V was clipped by 2 bases and J by 2 bases, with 12 bases between them. The CDR3 covers 15 residues. Looked up from germline, CDR1 is MNHEY and CDR2 is SVGAGI.

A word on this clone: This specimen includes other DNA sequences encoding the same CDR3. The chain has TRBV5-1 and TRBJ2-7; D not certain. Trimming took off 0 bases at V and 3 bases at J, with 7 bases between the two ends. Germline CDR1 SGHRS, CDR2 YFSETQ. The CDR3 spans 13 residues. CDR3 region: CASSLDIVYEQYF. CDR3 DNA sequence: TGCGCCAGCAGCTTGGACATCGTCTACGAGCAGTACTTC.

The CDR3, as DNA: TGCGCCAGCAGCTTATTGGCATTATCCGGGGAGCTGTTTTTT. Its protein is CASSLLALSGELFF. This rearrangement joins TRBV5-1 to TRBJ2-2; D uncertain. The CDR3 runs to 14 residues. Germline V CDR1 and CDR2: SGHRS, YFSETQ. Trimming pared 2 bases from V and 6 bases from J, leaving 11 bases between.

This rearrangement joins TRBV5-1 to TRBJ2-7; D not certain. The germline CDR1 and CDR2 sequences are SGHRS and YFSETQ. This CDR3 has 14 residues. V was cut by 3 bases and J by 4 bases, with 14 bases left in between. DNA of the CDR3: TGCGCCAGCAGCTCCACACCGAGGCCTTACGAGCAGTACTTC. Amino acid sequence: CASSSTPRPYEQYF.

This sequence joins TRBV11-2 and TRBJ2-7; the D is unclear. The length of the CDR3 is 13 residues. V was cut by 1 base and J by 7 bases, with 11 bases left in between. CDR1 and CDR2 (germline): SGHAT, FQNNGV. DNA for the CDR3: TGTGCCAGCAGCTTAGCTGGCTCTTGGGAGCAGTACTTC. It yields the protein CASSLAGSWEQYF.

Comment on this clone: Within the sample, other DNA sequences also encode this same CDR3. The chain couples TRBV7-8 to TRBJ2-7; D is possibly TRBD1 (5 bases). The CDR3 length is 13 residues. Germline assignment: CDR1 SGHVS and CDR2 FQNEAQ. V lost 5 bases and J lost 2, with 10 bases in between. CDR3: CASSPSGTYEQYF. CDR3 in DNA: TGTGCCAGCAGCCCCTCAGGGACCTACGAGCAGTACTTC.

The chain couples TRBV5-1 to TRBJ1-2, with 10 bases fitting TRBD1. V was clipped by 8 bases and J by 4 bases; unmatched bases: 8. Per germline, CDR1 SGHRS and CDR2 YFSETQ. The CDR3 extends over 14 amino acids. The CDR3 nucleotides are TGCGCCAGTACACCCGGGACAGGGGTCTATGGCTACACCTTC. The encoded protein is CASTPGTGVYGYTF.